The entry below describes one T cell receptor (beta chain). Its specificity is not known. The data stem from a study of cytomegalovirus exposure and HLA in healthy donors. Across the whole study: Some 85 million unique TCRs from HLA-typed donors were held in an early data release.

The primer mix had 60 Vbeta and 13 Jbeta primers. Method: immunoSEQ multiplex PCR; TCRdb's copy keeps in-frame clones and lacks some. Its listing shows about 160,000 clones. Germline CDR1 SGHTA, CDR2 FQGNSA. The CDR3 is 14 residues long. The V segment lost 5 bases and the J segment 6 bases; nucleotides outside the gene matches: 9. Whole-study findings and limits: Reportedly, fewer N-insertions than the 666-donor mean appeared in an Asian-associated ancestry cluster in a later analysis.

This sequence originates from a woman in her sixties or seventies in good health and CMV-seronegative. The chain has TRBV7-2 and TRBJ1-1, with 7 positions matching TRBD1. Material: PBMCs. CDR3 residues: CASSRHRGISEAFF. CDR3 in DNA: TGTGCCAGCAGCCGGCACAGGGGTATCTCTGAAGCTTTCTTT.